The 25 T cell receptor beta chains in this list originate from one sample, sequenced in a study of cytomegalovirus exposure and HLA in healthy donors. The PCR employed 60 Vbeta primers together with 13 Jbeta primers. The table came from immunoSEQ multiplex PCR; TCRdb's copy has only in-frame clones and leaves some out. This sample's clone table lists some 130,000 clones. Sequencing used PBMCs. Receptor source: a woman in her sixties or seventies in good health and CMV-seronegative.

CDR3: CASSFRGQANEKLFF. CDR3 nucleotides: TGCGCCAGCAGCTTCAGGGGGCAGGCTAATGAAAAACTGTTTTTT. The rearrangement uses TRBV5-1 and TRBJ1-4, with 8 bases identical to TRBD1. This CDR3 comprises 15 residues. J was trimmed by 3 bases and V by 2 bases; bases with no gene match: 3. Looked up from germline, CDR1 is SGHRS and CDR2 is YFSETQ.

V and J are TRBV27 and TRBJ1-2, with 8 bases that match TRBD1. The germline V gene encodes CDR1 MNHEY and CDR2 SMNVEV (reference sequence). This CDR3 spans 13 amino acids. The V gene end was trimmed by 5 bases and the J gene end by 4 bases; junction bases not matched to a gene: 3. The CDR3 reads CASSPTGVYGYTF. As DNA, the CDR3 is TGTGCCAGCAGTCCGACAGGGGTCTATGGCTACACCTTC.

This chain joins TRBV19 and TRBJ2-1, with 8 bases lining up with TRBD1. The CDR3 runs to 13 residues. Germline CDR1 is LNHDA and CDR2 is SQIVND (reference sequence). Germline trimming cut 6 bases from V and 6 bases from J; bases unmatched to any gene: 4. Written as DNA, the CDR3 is TGTGCCAGTAGACCAACAGGGGGCAATGAGCAGTTCTTC. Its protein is CASRPTGGNEQFF.

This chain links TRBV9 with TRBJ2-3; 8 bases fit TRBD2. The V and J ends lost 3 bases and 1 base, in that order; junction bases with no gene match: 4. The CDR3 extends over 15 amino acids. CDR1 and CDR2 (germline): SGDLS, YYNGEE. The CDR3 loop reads CASSDSGIGTDTQYF. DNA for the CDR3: TGTGCCAGCAGCGATAGCGGGATAGGCACAGATACGCAGTATTTT.

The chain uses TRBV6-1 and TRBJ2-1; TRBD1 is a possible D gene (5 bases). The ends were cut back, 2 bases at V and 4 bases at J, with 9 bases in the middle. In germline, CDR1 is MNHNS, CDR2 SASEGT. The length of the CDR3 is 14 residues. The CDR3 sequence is CASSEWQGYNEQFF. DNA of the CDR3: TGTGCCAGCAGTGAATGGCAGGGTTACAATGAGCAGTTCTTC.

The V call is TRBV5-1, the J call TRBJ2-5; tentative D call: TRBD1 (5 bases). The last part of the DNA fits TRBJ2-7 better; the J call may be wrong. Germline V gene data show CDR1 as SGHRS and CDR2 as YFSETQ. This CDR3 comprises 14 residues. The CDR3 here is CASSHLTETYEQYF. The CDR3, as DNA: TGCGCCAGCAGCCACCTGACAGAAACCTACGAGCAGTACTTC.

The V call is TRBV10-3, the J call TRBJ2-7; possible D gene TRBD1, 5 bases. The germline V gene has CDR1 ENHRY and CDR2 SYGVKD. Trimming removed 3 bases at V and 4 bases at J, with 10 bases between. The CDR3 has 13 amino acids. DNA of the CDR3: TGTGCCATCAGTGAAAACAGACAGTACGAGCAGTACTTC. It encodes CAISENRQYEQYF.

CDR3 sequence (DNA): TGTGCCAGCAGCTTGGACAGGCGAAAAACCTCTGGGGCCAACGTCCTGACTTTC. This sequence encodes CASSLDRRKTSGANVLTF. The chain combines TRBV7-9 with TRBJ2-6; 7 nucleotides line up with TRBD1. V was pared by 3 bases and J by 0 bases, with 8 bases of the junction left unmatched. CDR3 length: 18 residues. The germline V gene encodes CDR1 SEHNR and CDR2 FQNEAQ (reference sequence).

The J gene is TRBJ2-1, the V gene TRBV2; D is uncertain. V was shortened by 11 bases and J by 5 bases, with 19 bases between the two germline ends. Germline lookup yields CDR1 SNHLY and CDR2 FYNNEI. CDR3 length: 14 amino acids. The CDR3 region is CAVKPHPGNNEQFF. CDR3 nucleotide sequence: TGTGCCGTCAAACCCCACCCAGGTAACAATGAGCAGTTCTTC.

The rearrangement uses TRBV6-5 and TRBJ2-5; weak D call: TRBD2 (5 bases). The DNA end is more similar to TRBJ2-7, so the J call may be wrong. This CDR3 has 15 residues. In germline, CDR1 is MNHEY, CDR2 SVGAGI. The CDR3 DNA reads TGTGCCAGCAGTTACGGAGCGGACCTCTCCTACGAGCAGTACTTC. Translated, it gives CASSYGADLSYEQYF.

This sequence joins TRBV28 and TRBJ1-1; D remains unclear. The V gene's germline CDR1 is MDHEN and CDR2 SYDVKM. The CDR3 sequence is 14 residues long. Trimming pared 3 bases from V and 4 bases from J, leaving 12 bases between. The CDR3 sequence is CASSLGHPGTEAFF. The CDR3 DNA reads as TGTGCCAGCAGTTTGGGCCACCCAGGCACTGAAGCTTTCTTT.

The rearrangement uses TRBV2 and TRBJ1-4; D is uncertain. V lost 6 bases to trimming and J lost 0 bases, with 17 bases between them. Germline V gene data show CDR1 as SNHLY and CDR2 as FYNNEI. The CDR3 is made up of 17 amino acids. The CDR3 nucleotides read TGTGCCAGCAGCGGCACAGTACAAGATGCAACTAATGAAAAACTGTTTTTT. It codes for CASSGTVQDATNEKLFF.

The CDR3 DNA reads as TGCGCCAGCAGTGCGACTAGCGGGGGGGCCCGCACCGGGGAGCTGTTTTTT. Encoded protein: CASSATSGGARTGELFF. The rearrangement joins TRBV10-2 to TRBJ2-2, with TRBD2 matching 14 bases. Germline loops: CDR1 WSHSY, CDR2 SAAADI. The CDR3 contains 17 residues. With 4 bases clipped from V and 4 bases from J, the junction kept 5 bases outside the gene matches.

CDR3 protein: CASNLTGRPTDTQYF. The CDR3 DNA reads as TGTGCCAGCAATCTGACAGGCCGACCCACAGATACGCAGTATTTT. This chain links TRBV25-1 with TRBJ2-3; TRBD1 might be the D (6 bases). There are 15 residues in the CDR3. V lost 7 bases to trimming and J lost 2 bases, with 16 bases between them. The germline V gene has CDR1 MGHDK and CDR2 SYGVNS.

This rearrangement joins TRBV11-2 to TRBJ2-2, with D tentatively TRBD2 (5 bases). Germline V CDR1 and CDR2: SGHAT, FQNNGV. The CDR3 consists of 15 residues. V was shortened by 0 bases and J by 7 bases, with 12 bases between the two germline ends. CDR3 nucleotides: TGTGCCAGCAGCTTAGACCTAGCCCGTTACGGGGAGCTGTTTTTT. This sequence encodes CASSLDLARYGELFF.

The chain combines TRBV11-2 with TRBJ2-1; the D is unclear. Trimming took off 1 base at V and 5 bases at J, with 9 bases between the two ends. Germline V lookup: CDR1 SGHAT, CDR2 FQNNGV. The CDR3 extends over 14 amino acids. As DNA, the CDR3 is TGTGCCAGCAGCTTAGCTCCACAAAACAATGAGCAGTTCTTC. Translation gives CASSLAPQNNEQFF.

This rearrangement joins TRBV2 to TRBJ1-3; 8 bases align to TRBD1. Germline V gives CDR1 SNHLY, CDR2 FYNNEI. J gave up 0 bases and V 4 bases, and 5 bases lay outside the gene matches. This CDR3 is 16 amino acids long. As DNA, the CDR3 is TGTGCCAGCAGTGTACAGGGGGTACTCTCTGGAAACACCATATATTTT. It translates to CASSVQGVLSGNTIYF.

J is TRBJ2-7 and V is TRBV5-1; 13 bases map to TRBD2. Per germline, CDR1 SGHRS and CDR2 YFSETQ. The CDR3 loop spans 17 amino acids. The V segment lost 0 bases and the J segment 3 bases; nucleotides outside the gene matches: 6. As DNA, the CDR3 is TGCGCCAGCAGCTTGGAAGGACTAGCGGGAGTTCTCTACGAGCAGTACTTC. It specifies CASSLEGLAGVLYEQYF.

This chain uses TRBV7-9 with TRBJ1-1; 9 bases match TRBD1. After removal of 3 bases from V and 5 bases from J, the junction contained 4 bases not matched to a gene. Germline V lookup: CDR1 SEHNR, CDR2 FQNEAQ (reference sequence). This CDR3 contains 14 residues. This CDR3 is CASSFPGTGTEAFF. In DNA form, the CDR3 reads TGTGCCAGCAGCTTCCCCGGGACAGGGACTGAAGCTTTCTTT.

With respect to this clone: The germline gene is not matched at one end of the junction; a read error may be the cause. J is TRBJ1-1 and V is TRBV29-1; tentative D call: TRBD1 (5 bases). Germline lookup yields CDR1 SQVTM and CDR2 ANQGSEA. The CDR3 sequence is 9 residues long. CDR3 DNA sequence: TGCAGCGTTGAAGAGGGGGGGGTCTTT. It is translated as CSVEEGGVF.

This CDR3 reads CASSLGQNYEQYF. In DNA, the CDR3 is TGTGCCAGCTCACTCGGACAGAACTACGAGCAGTACTTC. The chain links TRBV18 to TRBJ2-7; tentatively, D is TRBD1 (6 bases). Trimming took off 4 bases at V and 3 bases at J, with 10 bases between the two ends. The CDR3 loop spans 13 amino acids. CDR1 is KGHSH, CDR2 LQKENI, per germline.

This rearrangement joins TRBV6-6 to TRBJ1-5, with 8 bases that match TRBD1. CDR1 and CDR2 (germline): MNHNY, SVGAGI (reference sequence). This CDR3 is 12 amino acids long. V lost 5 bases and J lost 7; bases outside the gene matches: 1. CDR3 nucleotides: TGTGCCAGCAGTAACAGGGGGCAGCCCCAGCATTTT. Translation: CASSNRGQPQHF.

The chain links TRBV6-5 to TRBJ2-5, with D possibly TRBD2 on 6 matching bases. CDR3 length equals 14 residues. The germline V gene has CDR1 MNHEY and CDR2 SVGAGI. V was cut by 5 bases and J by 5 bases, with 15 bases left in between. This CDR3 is CASSPGLAWETQYF. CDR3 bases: TGTGCCAGCAGTCCGGGACTTGCCTGGGAGACCCAGTACTTC.

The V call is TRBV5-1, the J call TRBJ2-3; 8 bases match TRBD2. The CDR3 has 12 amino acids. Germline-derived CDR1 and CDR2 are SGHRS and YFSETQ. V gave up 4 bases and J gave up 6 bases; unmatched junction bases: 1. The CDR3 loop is CASSPGGDTQYF. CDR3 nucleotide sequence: TGCGCCAGCAGCCCGGGGGGGGATACGCAGTATTTT.

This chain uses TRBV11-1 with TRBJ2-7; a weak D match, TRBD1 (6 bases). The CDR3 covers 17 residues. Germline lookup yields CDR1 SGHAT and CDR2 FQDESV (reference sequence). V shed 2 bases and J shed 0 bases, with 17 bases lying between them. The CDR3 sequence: CASSLMPQAGVSYEQYF. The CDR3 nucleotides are TGTGCCAGCAGCTTAATGCCTCAGGCAGGGGTCTCCTACGAGCAGTACTTC. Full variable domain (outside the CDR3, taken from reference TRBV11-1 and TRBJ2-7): EAEVAQSPRYKITEKSQAVAFWCDPISGHATLYWYRQILGQGPELLVQFQDESVVDDSQLPKDRFSAERLKGVDSTLKIQPAELGDSAMYLCASSLMPQAGVSYEQYFGPGTRLTVT.